A single sample is the source of the 30 T cell receptor beta chains below, sequenced in a study of patients and donors after allogeneic stem cell transplantation. TCRdb reprocessed the RT-PCR reads via MiXCR and lists one record per CDR3 protein. The table lists about 230,000 distinct CDR3 sequences, roughly an eighth of them singletons, with roughly 12% in the top ten. What was sequenced was blood, either unsorted or a sorted T cell fraction (not recorded which). The receptors derive from a human donor who was either an allogeneic HSCT recipient or a stem cell or donor lymphocyte infusion donor (not recorded which). It is not recorded whose cells these are; they may come from a transplant donor.

There are a few counts of this clonotype. The chain combines TRBV6-1 with TRBJ1-1, with no clear D. Germline-derived CDR1 and CDR2 are MNHNS and SASEGT. Between the trimmed V and J ends, which lost 6 bases and 0 bases, there was a span of 11 bases. The CDR3 loop spans 14 amino acids. As DNA, the CDR3 is TGTGCCAGCAGGGGAGACGGACTGAACACTGAAGCTTTCTTT. Protein: CASRGDGLNTEAFF.

There are many counts of this clonotype. V and J are TRBV5-6 and TRBJ1-6; weak D call: TRBD1 (5 bases). The germline gives CDR1 SGHDT, CDR2 YYEEEE. The CDR3 contains 16 residues. Trimming removed 6 bases at V and 6 bases at J, with 19 bases between. The CDR3 region is CASIPFRAGGNSPLHF. In DNA, the CDR3 is TGTGCCAGCATCCCCTTTCGGGCTGGGGGTAATTCACCCCTCCACTTT.

This sequence joins TRBV5-1 and TRBJ2-7; tentative D call: TRBD1 (6 bases). This CDR3 comprises 15 residues. Germline values: CDR1 SGHRS, CDR2 YFSETQ. V was shortened by 2 bases and J by 6 bases, with 18 bases between the two germline ends. This CDR3 reads CASSFTGSSVREQYF. In DNA, the CDR3 is TGCGCCAGCAGCTTTACAGGGAGTAGCGTACGCGAGCAGTACTTC.

V is TRBV7-2 and J is TRBJ2-7, with 7 bases fitting TRBD1. V lost 5 bases, J lost 2 bases, and 9 bases stayed unmatched. The germline gives CDR1 SGHTA, CDR2 FQGNSA. The CDR3 totals 15 residues. The CDR3 region is CASSERGGRTYEQYF. CDR3 bases: TGTGCCAGCAGCGAACGAGGGGGCAGAACCTACGAGCAGTACTTC.

This clonotype was detected many times. J is TRBJ1-4 and V is TRBV6-5; 8 bases are a match to TRBD1. The length of the CDR3 is 15 residues. From germline, CDR1 is MNHEY and CDR2 SVGAGI. The ends lost 0 bases at V and 8 bases at J; junction bases unmatched: 5. The CDR3 reads CASSYSTGAGEKLFF. CDR3 DNA sequence: TGTGCCAGCAGTTACTCGACAGGGGCGGGCGAAAAACTGTTTTTT.

CDR3 protein: CASSHGFPREVSYEQYF. The CDR3 coding sequence is TGTGCCAGCAGCCACGGTTTCCCCCGTGAAGTATCCTACGAGCAGTACTTC. The V and J genes are TRBV3-1 and TRBJ2-7; D is ambiguous. The CDR3 is made up of 17 amino acids. Germline CDR1 and CDR2: LGHDT and YNNKEL (reference sequence). The V gene lost 3 bases and the J gene lost 1 base, with 19 bases spanning the gap.

The CDR3 DNA reads TGTGCCAGCTCACGCTTGGACAACTACGAGCAGTACTTC. This codes for CASSRLDNYEQYF. The rearrangement links TRBV18 to TRBJ2-7, with D possibly TRBD1 on 5 matching bases. The CDR3 extends over 13 amino acids. V gave up 4 bases and J gave up 3 bases, with 10 bases separating them. Germline loops: CDR1 KGHSH, CDR2 LQKENI.

The chain carries TRBV19 and TRBJ1-2; 8 bases fit TRBD1. J gave up 8 bases and V 7 bases, and 12 bases lay outside the gene matches. CDR1 and CDR2 from the germline V gene are LNHDA and SQIVND (reference sequence). This CDR3 region has 14 residues. DNA for the CDR3: TGTGCCAGTACTCCCCCTCAGGGGGCGAGAGGCTACACCTTC. Amino acids: CASTPPQGARGYTF.

The chain uses TRBV20-1 and TRBJ2-7, with D perhaps given as TRBD1 or TRBD2 (6 bases each). V lost 3 bases and J lost 0, with 15 bases in between. Germline V gene sequence: CDR1 DFQATT, CDR2 SNEGSKA (reference sequence). The CDR3 covers 15 residues. The CDR3 nucleotides read TGCAGTGCTAGCCCGTTAGGGGGGAGCTCCTACGAGCAGTACTTC. Translated, it gives CSASPLGGSSYEQYF.

This clonotype came up a few times. This chain connects TRBV7-9 to TRBJ1-1; a possible D gene is TRBD1 (6 bases). Trimming shortened V by 5 bases and J by 3 bases, and 13 bases separated the two germline ends. This CDR3 contains 14 residues. CDR1 and CDR2 from the germline V gene are SEHNR and FQNEAQ (reference sequence). CDR3 DNA sequence: TGTGCCAGCAGCGCCAGGGGAGGGGACACTGAAGCTTTCTTT. It is translated as CASSARGGDTEAFF.

V is TRBV7-6 and J is TRBJ2-1; 11 nucleotides line up with TRBD2. Germline V gene lookup returns CDR1 SGHVS and CDR2 FNYEAQ. The trim removed 4 bases at V and 9 bases at J, leaving 14 bases unmatched. This CDR3 contains 17 residues. The CDR3 coding sequence is TGTGCCAGCAGCTACCCCCCGACTAGCGGGGATTATCGTGAGCAGTTCTTC. Translated: CASSYPPTSGDYREQFF.

The rearrangement uses TRBV9 and TRBJ2-3; weak D call: TRBD1 (5 bases). Trimming removed 2 bases from V and 4 bases from J, with 23 bases in between. Germline V gene lookup returns CDR1 SGDLS and CDR2 YYNGEE. This CDR3 comprises 18 residues. The CDR3 region is CASSVNLDDRFRPDTQYF. The CDR3 DNA reads as TGTGCCAGCAGCGTTAACCTGGACGACAGATTCAGGCCAGATACGCAGTATTTT.

The V call is TRBV7-3, the J call TRBJ2-6; 7 nucleotides agree with TRBD1. CDR1 and CDR2 (germline): SGHTA, FQGTGA. The CDR3 spans 21 residues. Unmatched junction bases numbered 20, after V lost 6 bases and J lost 0 bases. CDR3 sequence: CASSFTAIPGQRISGANVLTF. CDR3 sequence (DNA): TGTGCCAGCAGTTTCACGGCAATACCGGGACAGCGAATCTCTGGGGCCAACGTCCTGACTTTC.

This clonotype was seen at least ten times. The rearrangement links TRBV6-1 to TRBJ1-6; D not certain. This CDR3 region has 13 residues. Germline V gives CDR1 MNHNS, CDR2 SASEGT. Deletions cut 2 bases from V and 5 bases from J, with 4 bases between. CDR3 loop: CASSEPHNSPLHF. CDR3 DNA sequence: TGTGCCAGCAGTGAACCTCATAATTCACCCCTCCACTTT.

This clonotype occurred a few times. The chain links TRBV5-1 to TRBJ2-7; a weak D match, TRBD1 (5 bases). Germline V CDR1 and CDR2: SGHRS, YFSETQ. With 1 base removed from V and 4 bases from J, the gap between germline ends came to 12 bases. The CDR3 sequence is 14 residues long. DNA for the CDR3: TGCGCCAGCAGCTTGAACAGGTTTAGATACGAGCAGTACTTC. This sequence encodes CASSLNRFRYEQYF.

This chain uses TRBV7-9 with TRBJ1-2; TRBD1 aligns across 7 bases. Germline CDR1 SEHNR, CDR2 FQNEAQ (reference sequence). V was pared by 3 bases and J by 7 bases, with 5 bases of the junction left unmatched. The CDR3 runs 13 residues. The CDR3: CASSLSGGAGYTF. The CDR3 nucleotides are TGTGCCAGCAGCTTGTCAGGGGGGGCTGGCTACACCTTC.

In this sample, this clonotype turned up a few times. This chain links TRBV9 with TRBJ2-1, with 7 bases identical to TRBD2. After removal of 2 bases from V and 7 bases from J, the junction contained 12 bases not matched to a gene. The CDR3 contains 16 residues. Germline CDR1 and CDR2: SGDLS and YYNGEE. The CDR3 DNA sequence: TGTGCCAGCAGCGTCGGACCGACTAGCTCTATGAATGAGCAGTTCTTC. Amino acid sequence: CASSVGPTSSMNEQFF.

This clonotype appeared many times. This chain links TRBV11-2 with TRBJ2-5, with TRBD2 matching over 7 bases. The germline V gene has CDR1 SGHAT and CDR2 FQNNGV. The CDR3 extends over 17 amino acids. Trimming removed 1 base from V and 5 bases from J; junction bases left unmatched: 13. The CDR3 DNA reads as TGTGCCAGCAGCTTAGTAGGAGGGGCCCTCGGGGGGGAGACCCAGTACTTC. Its translation: CASSLVGGALGGETQYF.

V gene TRBV5-6 combines with J gene TRBJ1-2; D might be TRBD1 (5 bases). The V end lost 0 bases, the J end lost 3 bases, and 9 bases lay between the germline ends. CDR3 length equals 14 residues. The V gene's germline CDR1 is SGHDT and CDR2 YYEEEE. The CDR3 nucleotides are TGTGCCAGCAGCTTGGGCAGGGACGACTATGGCTACACCTTC. It is translated as CASSLGRDDYGYTF.

The CDR3 DNA sequence: TGTGCCAGCAGTCTCCGACGTTTTAACACCTATAATTCACCCCTCCACTTT. Translating gives CASSLRRFNTYNSPLHF. This chain links TRBV27 with TRBJ1-6; D not certain. Per germline, CDR1 MNHEY and CDR2 SMNVEV (reference sequence). This CDR3 comprises 17 residues. Trimming stripped 5 bases from V and 2 bases from J, with 16 bases between.

This clonotype was seen at least ten times. The chain joins TRBV7-2 to TRBJ2-3, with TRBD2 identical over 7 bases. J lost 4 bases, V lost 0 bases, and 7 bases had no gene match. CDR1 is SGHTA and CDR2 is FQGNSA in the germline V gene. This CDR3 contains 16 residues. The CDR3 nucleotides read TGTGCCAGCAGCTTAGCGGCTAGCGGTTTGTCAGATACGCAGTATTTT. Its protein is CASSLAASGLSDTQYF.

This clonotype has a count of ten or more. This chain connects TRBV10-3 to TRBJ2-5, with D unclear. In germline, CDR1 is ENHRY, CDR2 SYGVKD. V dropped 4 bases and J dropped 2 bases, with 11 bases sitting between them. This CDR3 contains 14 residues. The CDR3 DNA reads TGTGCCATCAGTGGCCCAAACTTGCAAGAGACCCAGTACTTC. Protein product: CAISGPNLQETQYF.

This clonotype has ten or more counts. The V call is TRBV29-1, the J call TRBJ1-2; 7 bases map to TRBD1. The V gene's germline CDR1 is SQVTM and CDR2 ANQGSEA. There are 12 residues in the CDR3. V dropped 3 bases and J dropped 4; count of bases not matched to a gene: 2. The CDR3 DNA sequence: TGCAGCGTTGAGCACAGGGGCTATGGCTACACCTTC. This translates into CSVEHRGYGYTF.

This chain links TRBV20-1 with TRBJ2-5, with TRBD1 matching 7 bases. The V and J ends lost 6 bases and 1 base, in that order; junction bases with no gene match: 5. The CDR3 totals 13 residues. Germline CDR1 reads DFQATT; CDR2 reads SNEGSKA (reference sequence). Written as DNA, the CDR3 is TGCAGTGCCCAGGGGGTTAGCCAAGAGACCCAGTACTTC. As protein: CSAQGVSQETQYF.

In its sample, this clonotype was seen many times. V and J are TRBV12-3 or TRBV12-4 and TRBJ1-3; D is unclear. This CDR3 spans 11 amino acids. Trimming took off 4 bases at V and 9 bases at J, with 7 bases between the two ends. The CDR3 sequence is CASSSFPTIYF. CDR3 DNA: TGTGCCAGCAGTTCTTTCCCCACCATATATTTT.

The rearrangement joins TRBV7-2 to TRBJ1-6, with 9 bases identical to TRBD1. Germline assignment: CDR1 SGHTA and CDR2 FQGNSA. The V and J ends lost 5 bases and 12 bases, in that order; junction bases with no gene match: 5. This CDR3 has 13 residues. The CDR3 spells CASSPPGQGPLHF. The CDR3 region has the DNA TGTGCCAGCAGCCCGCCGGGACAGGGACCCCTCCACTTT.

This chain joins TRBV28 and TRBJ2-7, with a possible D match to TRBD2 (6 bases). The CDR3 length is 14 residues. Trimming pared 5 bases from V and 2 bases from J, leaving 13 bases between. The germline V gene has CDR1 MDHEN and CDR2 SYDVKM. CDR3 nucleotide sequence: TGTGCCAGCAGTGCCCGGGGGAAGGCCTACGAGCAGTACTTC. Translation gives CASSARGKAYEQYF.

This chain joins TRBV5-1 and TRBJ2-7; 10 bases map to TRBD2. The CDR3 is 14 amino acids. V trimming: 6 bases; J trimming: 7 bases; junction bases outside the gene matches: 10. Germline lookup yields CDR1 SGHRS and CDR2 YFSETQ. Here the CDR3 reads CASKTGTSANEQYF. The CDR3 DNA sequence: TGCGCCAGCAAGACCGGGACTAGCGCGAATGAGCAGTACTTC. Using reference TRBV5-1 and TRBJ2-7 for the parts outside the CDR3, the full variable domain is KAGVTQTPRYLIKTRGQQVTLSCSPISGHRSVSWYQQTPGQGLQFLFEYFSETQRNKGNFPGRFSGRQFSNSRSEMNVSTLELGDSALYLCASKTGTSANEQYFGPGTRLTVT.

The chain uses TRBV9 and TRBJ2-4; TRBD1 might be the D (6 bases). CDR3 length equals 16 residues. Germline V CDR1 and CDR2: SGDLS, YYNGEE. V dropped 0 bases and J dropped 0 bases, with 10 bases sitting between them. CDR3 amino acids: CASSVAGDIAKNIQYF. CDR3 nucleotides: TGTGCCAGCAGCGTAGCTGGGGACATAGCCAAAAACATTCAGTACTTC.

This clonotype was seen only a few times. The genes are TRBV28 and TRBJ2-3; TRBD1 aligns across 9 bases. Germline V gene lookup returns CDR1 MDHEN and CDR2 SYDVKM. The CDR3 totals 16 residues. Trimming at V came to 7 bases and at J to 4 bases, leaving 12 bases not matched to a gene. CDR3 nucleotides: TGTGCCAGCAAATCGTCGGGACAGGGTAATTCAGATACGCAGTATTTT. The encoded protein is CASKSSGQGNSDTQYF.